These 14 T cell receptor beta chains came from one sample sequenced in a study of early T cells in non-severe SARS-CoV-2 infection. TCRdb redid the calling of the 5' RACE reads with MiXCR, one entry per CDR3 protein. The data hold tens of thousands of distinct CDR3 sequences, with roughly an eighth observed a single time. The sequenced sample was whole blood. Source of these receptors: an adult who was a healthcare worker with PCR-confirmed SARS-CoV-2 infection or an uninfected control (not recorded which).

This clonotype was found a few times. The rearrangement joins TRBV29-1 to TRBJ2-5; D gene unclear. Trimming shortened V by 5 bases and J by 2 bases, and 9 bases separated the two germline ends. In germline, CDR1 is SQVTM, CDR2 ANQGSEA. The CDR3 extends over 12 amino acids. CDR3 DNA sequence: TGCAGCGTTCAGCCAGGTCAAGAGACCCAGTACTTC. As protein: CSVQPGQETQYF.

This clonotype was observed many times. V is TRBV18 and J is TRBJ2-2, with no clear D. CDR3 length equals 13 residues. Germline values: CDR1 KGHSH, CDR2 LQKENI. V lost 3 bases and J lost 4, with 6 bases in between. CDR3 bases: TGTGCCAGCTCACCCTCTAGCACCGGGGAGCTGTTTTTT. Its protein is CASSPSSTGELFF.

CDR3 in DNA: TGTGCCACCAGTGACCGGACTAGTTTGCCCCCAGATACGCAGTATTTT. Its translation is CATSDRTSLPPDTQYF. The chain couples TRBV24-1 to TRBJ2-3; 7 bases align to TRBD2. This CDR3 comprises 16 residues. Trimming cost V 4 bases and J 4 bases; bases outside gene matches: 10. The germline gives CDR1 KGHDR, CDR2 SFDVKD.

This clonotype was recorded a few times. V gene TRBV12-3 or TRBV12-4 combines with J gene TRBJ1-2; D uncertain. The V gene lost 4 bases and the J gene lost 6 bases, with 15 bases spanning the gap. The CDR3 loop spans 14 amino acids. The CDR3 nucleotides read TGTGCCAGCAGTTCTACACCGATTCGCCATGGCTACACCTTC. It is translated as CASSSTPIRHGYTF.

The CDR3 loop reads CASSLNRGVSPLHF. The CDR3 nucleotides are TGTGCCAGCAGCTTGAACAGGGGGGTTTCACCCCTCCACTTT. This chain uses TRBV5-6 with TRBJ1-6; 8 bases fit TRBD1. CDR1 is SGHDT and CDR2 is YYEEEE in the germline V gene. There are 14 residues in the CDR3. The trim removed 1 base at V and 9 bases at J, leaving 3 bases unmatched.

This clonotype showed up just a few times. The rearrangement links TRBV7-2 to TRBJ2-7; a possible D gene is TRBD1 (6 bases). This CDR3 is built from 14 residues. Germline CDR1 reads SGHTA; CDR2 reads FQGNSA. Between the trimmed V and J ends, which lost 6 bases and 0 bases, there was a span of 12 bases. This CDR3 reads CASSPDRTSYEQYF. The CDR3 DNA reads TGTGCCAGCAGTCCGGACAGAACCTCCTACGAGCAGTACTTC.

This clonotype was seen ten or more times. The V call is TRBV7-8, the J call TRBJ2-7; D is uncertain. CDR3 size: 15 residues. Germline values: CDR1 SGHVS, CDR2 FQNEAQ. The V gene lost 5 bases and the J gene lost 5 bases, with 19 bases spanning the gap. The CDR3 nucleotides are TGTGCCAGCAGCCCTGGTACAAGAACTCGCGACGAGCAGTACTTC. The encoded protein is CASSPGTRTRDEQYF.

This clonotype was counted at least ten times. The chain combines TRBV2 with TRBJ2-2; D might be TRBD2 (5 bases). The germline V gene encodes CDR1 SNHLY and CDR2 FYNNEI. The CDR3 totals 15 residues. Trimming removed 0 bases at V and 7 bases at J, with 12 bases between. The CDR3 loop is CASSEAAGVGGELFF. In DNA, the CDR3 is TGTGCCAGCAGTGAAGCGGCCGGGGTTGGCGGGGAGCTGTTTTTT.

This clonotype was detected ten times or more. V usage is TRBV20-1 and J usage is TRBJ1-2; unclear D gene. Between the trimmed V and J ends, which lost 2 bases and 1 base, there was a span of 8 bases. Germline CDR1 reads DFQATT; CDR2 reads SNEGSKA (reference sequence). CDR3 size: 13 residues. CDR3 sequence: CSARYPNNYGYTF. CDR3 DNA sequence: TGCAGTGCTAGATACCCAAATAACTATGGCTACACCTTC.

This clonotype has just a few counts. The chain combines TRBV20-1 with TRBJ2-3; D is perhaps TRBD1 or TRBD2 (5 bases each). The V and J ends lost 3 bases and 2 bases respectively, with 15 bases between them. The CDR3 covers 15 residues. Per the germline V gene, CDR1 is DFQATT and CDR2 is SNEGSKA (reference sequence). In DNA, the CDR3 is TGCAGTGCTAGGGGCGGGCCGGGGCCCACAGATACGCAGTATTTT. Amino acids: CSARGGPGPTDTQYF.

The chain uses TRBV7-7 and TRBJ2-3; D is possibly TRBD1 (5 bases). With 5 bases removed from V and 1 base from J, the gap between germline ends came to 7 bases. Germline lookup yields CDR1 SSHAT and CDR2 FNYEAQ (reference sequence). The CDR3 contains 13 residues. CDR3 residues: CASSPTGTDTQYF. The CDR3 DNA reads as TGTGCCAGCAGCCCGACAGGCACAGATACGCAGTATTTT.

V usage is TRBV28 and J usage is TRBJ2-3; D possibly corresponds to TRBD2 (5 bases). This CDR3 has 15 amino acids. The V gene lost 7 bases and the J gene lost 7 bases, with 21 bases spanning the gap. CDR1 and CDR2 (germline): MDHEN, SYDVKM. The CDR3 is CASTLGGPGVHTQYF. The CDR3 DNA sequence: TGTGCCAGCACCCTCGGCGGGCCCGGAGTACATACGCAGTATTTT.

In this sample, this clonotype turned up a few times. This chain uses TRBV25-1 with TRBJ2-2, with 8 bases matching TRBD1. CDR1 and CDR2 (germline): MGHDK, SYGVNS. CDR3 length equals 13 residues. V gave up 6 bases and J gave up 6 bases; unmatched junction bases: 3. The CDR3 DNA is TGTGCCAGCAGGACACAGGGGGCCGGGGAGCTGTTTTTT. This codes for CASRTQGAGELFF.

Concerning this clonotype itself: Mismatch with germline at one junction end may stem from a read error. V is TRBV12-3 or TRBV12-4 and J is TRBJ1-4; D is unresolved. There are 14 residues in the CDR3. Written as DNA, the CDR3 is TGTGCCAGCAGTTATGTGAGAGGAAATGAAAAAATGTTTTTT. Translating gives CASSYVRGNEKMFF.